The 26 T cell receptor beta chains presented below share a single source sample, sequenced in a study of a mutant IDH1 vaccine in newly diagnosed glioma. The method was immunoSEQ multiplex PCR; TCRdb's version includes in-frame clones alone and lacks a portion of them. The table includes under 70,000 clones, around 80% detected once. Time point specified: week 5, during vaccination. Doses consisted of 300 ug of mutant IDH1 20-mer peptide each, paired with topical imiquimod. What these receptors recognize is not known. The source material was PBMCs, sampled from a glioma patient whose treatment included an IDH1 peptide vaccine. The receptors derive from a woman aged 45 to 65 with glioma.

V gene TRBV5-6 combines with J gene TRBJ2-7, with 8 nucleotides matching TRBD2. Germline V gene data show CDR1 as SGHDT and CDR2 as YYEEEE. The CDR3 loop spans 15 amino acids. Unmatched junction bases numbered 4, after V lost 2 bases and J lost 0 bases. CDR3 in DNA: TGTGCCAGCAGCTTATCGGGGGGGAGCTCCTACGAGCAGTACTTC. Protein product: CASSLSGGSSYEQYF.

The chain has TRBV11-3 and TRBJ2-7, with D perhaps TRBD2 (5 bases). This CDR3 is 13 amino acids long. Germline CDR1 is SGHNT and CDR2 is YENEEA. The germline V and J ends were trimmed by 2 bases and 3 bases, with 8 bases remaining between them. The CDR3, as DNA: TGTGCCAGCAGCTTACAGGCGGGCTACGAGCAGTACTTC. As protein: CASSLQAGYEQYF. Combining the CDR3 with reference TRBV11-3 and TRBJ2-7 gives the whole variable domain EAGVVQSPRYKIIEKKQPVAFWCNPISGHNTLYWYLQNLGQGPELLIRYENEEAVDDSQLPKDRFSAERLKGVDSTLKIQPAELGDSAVYLCASSLQAGYEQYFGPGTRLTVT.

The chain employs TRBV6-5 and TRBJ2-6; D is undetermined. The germline V and J ends were trimmed by 0 bases and 3 bases, with 9 bases remaining between them. The CDR3 consists of 16 residues. Germline V CDR1 and CDR2: MNHEY, SVGAGI. In DNA form, the CDR3 reads TGTGCCAGCAGTTACTCGCTGGGGTATGGGGCCAACGTCCTGACTTTC. This gives the protein CASSYSLGYGANVLTF.

The chain couples TRBV7-8 to TRBJ1-1; TRBD1 might be the D (5 bases). With 5 bases removed from V and 1 base from J, the gap between germline ends came to 11 bases. This CDR3 comprises 14 residues. Per the germline V gene, CDR1 is SGHVS and CDR2 is FQNEAQ. CDR3 bases: TGTGCCAGCAGCCGACAGAGCTCGAACACTGAAGCTTTCTTT. Translated, it gives CASSRQSSNTEAFF.

The V call is TRBV7-8, the J call TRBJ2-7; unclear D gene. The germline V gene encodes CDR1 SGHVS and CDR2 FQNEAQ. The CDR3 sequence is 16 residues long. The germline V and J ends were trimmed by 2 bases and 5 bases, with 19 bases remaining between them. The CDR3 region is CASSLYVSSHGHEQYF. As DNA, the CDR3 is TGTGCCAGCAGCTTATACGTATCTTCCCACGGCCACGAGCAGTACTTC.

This chain joins TRBV2 and TRBJ2-7, with TRBD1 matching over 8 bases. The CDR3 is 15 amino acids. CDR1 and CDR2 from the germline V gene are SNHLY and FYNNEI. J gave up 0 bases and V 11 bases, and 12 bases lay outside the gene matches. The CDR3 protein is CAGDRQGWGSYEQYF. The CDR3 DNA reads TGTGCCGGCGACAGACAGGGGTGGGGCTCCTACGAGCAGTACTTC. Combining the CDR3 with reference TRBV2 and TRBJ2-7 gives the whole variable domain EPEVTQTPSHQVTQMGQEVILRCVPISNHLYFYWYRQILGQKVEFLVSFYNNEISEKSEIFDDQFSVERPDGSNFTLKIRSTKLEDSAMYFCAGDRQGWGSYEQYFGPGTRLTVT.

This rearrangement joins TRBV18 to TRBJ2-7, with 7 bases matching TRBD1. Looked up from germline, CDR1 is KGHSH and CDR2 is LQKENI. The V and J ends lost 2 bases and 1 base, in that order; junction bases with no gene match: 2. The CDR3 consists of 14 residues. The CDR3 spells CASSPGTASYEQYF. The CDR3 DNA sequence: TGTGCCAGCTCACCAGGGACAGCTTCCTACGAGCAGTACTTC.

V is TRBV7-9 and J is TRBJ1-1; the D is unclear. Germline assignment: CDR1 SEHNR and CDR2 FQNEAQ (reference sequence). The CDR3 has 14 residues. V was pared by 1 base and J by 4 bases, with 10 bases between. The CDR3 DNA reads as TGTGCCAGCAGCTTAGGGGAGGTCGGCACTGAAGCTTTCTTT. It encodes CASSLGEVGTEAFF.

The chain has TRBV9 and TRBJ1-4; D possibly corresponds to TRBD1 (5 bases). CDR1 is SGDLS and CDR2 is YYNGEE in the germline V gene. The CDR3 extends over 15 amino acids. Trimming removed 0 bases at V and 8 bases at J, with 14 bases between. CDR3 amino acids: CASSVASGGGEKLFF. For the CDR3, the DNA is TGTGCCAGCAGCGTAGCTTCGGGGGGAGGGGAAAAACTGTTTTTT.

The chain is built from TRBV29-1 and TRBJ1-4; 11 bases match TRBD1. Germline lookup yields CDR1 SQVTM and CDR2 ANQGSEA. V gave up 7 bases and J gave up 11 bases; unmatched junction bases: 9. CDR3 length equals 13 residues. The CDR3 reads CSGARRDRGKLFF. CDR3 nucleotide sequence: TGCAGCGGCGCCCGCCGGGACAGGGGGAAACTGTTTTTT.

This clone occurred a few times. The chain couples TRBV2 to TRBJ1-2; D not certain. The CDR3 runs 12 residues. V was pared by 6 bases and J by 4 bases, with 9 bases between. The germline V gene has CDR1 SNHLY and CDR2 FYNNEI. CDR3 region: CASRGGLYGYTF. CDR3 nucleotide sequence: TGTGCCAGCAGGGGAGGGCTCTATGGCTACACCTTC.

V gene TRBV2 combines with J gene TRBJ1-4, with 7 nucleotides matching TRBD1. V lost 3 bases, J lost 5 bases, and 3 bases stayed unmatched. The germline V gene encodes CDR1 SNHLY and CDR2 FYNNEI. This CDR3 region has 14 residues. This CDR3 reads CASSETGQNEKLFF. The CDR3 coding sequence is TGTGCCAGCAGTGAGACAGGGCAGAATGAAAAACTGTTTTTT. The full variable domain, in which reference TRBV2 and TRBJ1-4 provide the parts outside the CDR3, is EPEVTQTPSHQVTQMGQEVILRCVPISNHLYFYWYRQILGQKVEFLVSFYNNEISEKSEIFDDQFSVERPDGSNFTLKIRSTKLEDSAMYFCASSETGQNEKLFFGSGTQLSVL.

V usage is TRBV19 and J usage is TRBJ2-5, with D unresolved. Trimming stripped 3 bases from V and 1 base from J, with 6 bases between. Germline-derived CDR1 and CDR2 are LNHDA and SQIVND (reference sequence). This CDR3 region has 13 residues. The CDR3 sequence is CASSIGFQETQYF. In DNA, the CDR3 is TGTGCCAGTAGTATCGGGTTCCAAGAGACCCAGTACTTC. The whole variable domain, remainder taken from reference TRBV19 and TRBJ2-5, is DGGITQSPKYLFRKEGQNVTLSCEQNLNHDAMYWYRQDPGQGLRLIYYSQIVNDFQKGDIAEGYSVSREKKESFPLTVTSAQKNPTAFYLCASSIGFQETQYFGPGTRLLVL.

The V and J genes are TRBV7-9 and TRBJ2-1, with D unclear. Germline assignment: CDR1 SEHNR and CDR2 FQNEAQ (reference sequence). The CDR3 runs 12 residues. The V end was cut by 5 bases, the J end by 16 bases, with 18 bases between. The CDR3 DNA reads TGTGCCAGCAGCCAATCAGGAACTGTAAACTTCTTC. Residues: CASSQSGTVNFF.

This chain uses TRBV5-1 with TRBJ2-2; 7 positions match TRBD2. CDR3 length equals 16 residues. The ends lost 1 base at V and 6 bases at J; junction bases unmatched: 9. Germline V lookup: CDR1 SGHRS, CDR2 YFSETQ. Written as DNA, the CDR3 is TGCGCCAGCAGCTTGACTGCGGGGGAGGTTCCCGGGGAGCTGTTTTTT. As protein: CASSLTAGEVPGELFF.

The chain recombines TRBV4-1 with TRBJ2-5, with 9 bases identical to TRBD1. The J segment lost 4 bases and the V segment lost 0 bases, leaving 6 bases of the junction unmatched. This CDR3 has 16 residues. The germline gives CDR1 MGHRA, CDR2 YSYEKL. The CDR3 protein is CASSQERDRVGETQYF. CDR3 bases: TGCGCCAGCAGCCAAGAACGGGACAGGGTGGGAGAGACCCAGTACTTC.

This rearrangement joins TRBV7-2 to TRBJ2-4; possibly TRBD1 for D (5 bases). Per germline, CDR1 SGHTA and CDR2 FQGNSA. The CDR3 totals 14 residues. The ends were cut back, 1 base at V and 6 bases at J, with 10 bases in the middle. The CDR3 reads CASSLGAGLNIQYF. In DNA, the CDR3 is TGTGCCAGCAGCTTAGGGGCAGGGCTAAACATTCAGTACTTC.

The rearrangement links TRBV28 to TRBJ1-2, with 7 bases fitting TRBD1. Germline V gene sequence: CDR1 MDHEN, CDR2 SYDVKM. V gave up 6 bases and J gave up 4 bases; unmatched junction bases: 8. This CDR3 contains 14 residues. DNA of the CDR3: TGTGCCAGCAGCCGGGACAGTGAAGCCTATGGCTACACCTTC. This translates into CASSRDSEAYGYTF.

This clone occurred once. J is TRBJ2-3 and V is TRBV7-6; no clear D gene. This CDR3 region has 12 residues. Deletions cut 4 bases from V and 2 bases from J, with 4 bases between. Germline V CDR1 and CDR2: SGHVS, FNYEAQ. DNA for the CDR3: TGTGCCAGCAGCTCTTCCACAGATACGCAGTATTTT. This translates into CASSSSTDTQYF.

The CDR3 DNA reads TGTGCCAGCAGTTACCTGACGGTGGGCAATGAGCAGTTCTTC. As protein: CASSYLTVGNEQFF. The J gene is TRBJ2-1, the V gene TRBV6-5; D gene uncertain. The CDR3 is 14 residues long. Trimming removed 2 bases from V and 6 bases from J, with 11 bases in between. Germline V gene sequence: CDR1 MNHEY, CDR2 SVGAGI.

The chain has TRBV2 and TRBJ2-3; a possible D gene is TRBD1 (5 bases). Per the germline V gene, CDR1 is SNHLY and CDR2 is FYNNEI. The V gene lost 2 bases and the J gene lost 2 bases, with 20 bases spanning the gap. This CDR3 contains 18 residues. DNA of the CDR3: TGTGCCAGCAGTGAATTGGGGCGGAGACAGACGAACACAGATACGCAGTATTTT. Translated: CASSELGRRQTNTDTQYF.

The chain links TRBV9 to TRBJ1-2, with TRBD1 matching 7 bases. With 4 bases clipped from V and 2 bases from J, the junction kept 8 bases outside the gene matches. Looked up from germline, CDR1 is SGDLS and CDR2 is YYNGEE. The CDR3 contains 15 residues. The CDR3 DNA sequence: TGTGCCAGCAGCCCTAGGTCAGGGGGAAACTATGGCTACACCTTC. Its protein is CASSPRSGGNYGYTF.

The chain has TRBV6-6 and TRBJ2-5, with 9 bases aligning to TRBD2. Losses at the gene ends were 4 bases for V and 1 base for J; bases not matched to a gene: 4. The CDR3 is made up of 15 amino acids. Per the germline V gene, CDR1 is MNHNY and CDR2 is SVGAGI (reference sequence). The chain's CDR3 is CASSSVAGVQETQYF. DNA of the CDR3: TGTGCCAGCAGTTCGGTAGCGGGGGTCCAAGAGACCCAGTACTTC.

The count of this clone is one. The rearrangement uses TRBV6-6 and TRBJ1-2, with no clear D. CDR1 is MNHNY, CDR2 SVGAGI, per germline (reference sequence). The CDR3 length is 14 residues. Trimming took 6 bases from V and 4 from J, leaving 15 bases between them. The CDR3 region is CASRFPELTYGYTF. As DNA, the CDR3 is TGTGCCAGCAGGTTTCCAGAGCTTACCTATGGCTACACCTTC.

V is TRBV5-4 and J is TRBJ1-4, with D possibly being TRBD1 (5 bases). This CDR3 region has 16 residues. Trimming pared 4 bases from V and 0 bases from J, leaving 13 bases between. The V gene's germline CDR1 is SGHNT and CDR2 YYREEE (reference sequence). The CDR3, as DNA: TGTGCCAGCAGCCTGGGGACGGTTGCAACTAATGAAAAACTGTTTTTT. This gives the protein CASSLGTVATNEKLFF. Complete variable domain (other parts from reference TRBV5-4 and TRBJ1-4): ETGVTQSPTHLIKTRGQQVTLRCSSQSGHNTVSWYQQALGQGPQFIFQYYREEENGRGNFPPRFSGLQFPNYSSELNVNALELDDSALYLCASSLGTVATNEKLFFGSGTQLSVL.

The J gene is TRBJ2-7, the V gene TRBV10-1; 8 nucleotides align to TRBD1. The V gene end was trimmed by 6 bases and the J gene end by 7 bases; junction bases not matched to a gene: 11. The V gene's germline CDR1 is WNHNN and CDR2 SYGVQD (reference sequence). This CDR3 region has 14 residues. CDR3 bases: TGCGCCAGCAGCGCCGACAGGGGAGTTTGGGAGCAGTACTTC. Amino acids: CASSADRGVWEQYF.